A single sample gave rise to the 30 T cell receptor beta chains below, sequenced in a study of cytomegalovirus exposure and HLA in healthy donors. The PCR was carried out with 60 Vbeta primers and 13 Jbeta primers. Generated by immunoSEQ multiplex PCR, the TCRdb table keeps only in-frame clones and is missing some. The sample has roughly 200,000 clones, 85% seen once. Input material: PBMCs. All receptors come from a woman aged 45 to 65 in good health and CMV-seronegative.

The V call is TRBV5-1, the J call TRBJ2-7; 14 positions match TRBD2. Trimming took 4 bases from V and 3 from J; bases not matched to a gene: 12. This CDR3 spans 18 amino acids. Germline CDR1 and CDR2: SGHRS and YFSETQ. The CDR3 DNA reads TGCGCCAGCAGCGTACGACCCCACGGGACTAGCGGGAGCTACGAGCAGTACTTC. As protein: CASSVRPHGTSGSYEQYF.

The chain combines TRBV28 with TRBJ2-3; the match to TRBD2 covers 12 bases. CDR3 length: 17 amino acids. J lost 3 bases, V lost 2 bases, and 6 bases had no gene match. Germline CDR1 MDHEN, CDR2 SYDVKM. CDR3 region: CASSLVLAGGNTDTQYF. In nucleotides, the CDR3 is TGTGCCAGCAGTTTAGTACTAGCGGGAGGAAATACAGATACGCAGTATTTT.

This clone appeared a single time. The chain carries TRBV5-1 and TRBJ1-2; D perhaps matches TRBD1 (5 bases). The CDR3 covers 12 residues. Trimming took off 0 bases at V and 6 bases at J, with 6 bases between the two ends. Germline V gene lookup returns CDR1 SGHRS and CDR2 YFSETQ. CDR3 bases: TGCGCCAGCAGCTTGGAGACAGATGGCTACACCTTC. Protein sequence: CASSLETDGYTF.

J is TRBJ1-1 and V is TRBV9; weak D call: TRBD1 (6 bases). V was cut by 3 bases and J by 1 base, with 19 bases left in between. This CDR3 has 17 residues. Germline CDR1 is SGDLS and CDR2 is YYNGEE. The CDR3 loop is CASSALGHTLGNTEAFF. As DNA, the CDR3 is TGTGCCAGCAGCGCACTGGGACACACCCTCGGGAACACTGAAGCTTTCTTT.

The V call is TRBV9, the J call TRBJ2-1; TRBD1 is a possible D gene (5 bases). V was clipped by 3 bases and J by 3 bases, with 13 bases between them. The CDR3 is 15 amino acids. Germline CDR1 and CDR2: SGDLS and YYNGEE. CDR3 in amino acids: CASSGGAGFYNEQFF. CDR3 in DNA: TGTGCCAGCAGCGGAGGAGCAGGGTTCTACAATGAGCAGTTCTTC.

The CDR3, as DNA: TGTGCCAGCAGCTTAGTGCCGGGATTCTCCTACGAGCAGTACTTC. It codes for CASSLVPGFSYEQYF. The chain links TRBV7-9 to TRBJ2-7, with a tentative D call TRBD2 (5 bases). The CDR3 totals 15 residues. Germline V gene lookup returns CDR1 SEHNR and CDR2 FQNEAQ (reference sequence). Trimming removed 1 base at V and 0 bases at J, with 10 bases between.

The chain is built from TRBV4-1 and TRBJ2-3; D is unclear. V was cut by 4 bases and J by 1 base, with 12 bases left in between. Germline V gives CDR1 MGHRA, CDR2 YSYEKL. The CDR3 sequence is 15 residues long. The CDR3 region is CASSLLVERTDTQYF. In nucleotides, the CDR3 is TGCGCCAGCAGCCTACTTGTCGAACGCACAGATACGCAGTATTTT.

The chain carries TRBV6-5 and TRBJ1-5; 8 bases match TRBD1. The ends lost 6 bases at V and 0 bases at J; junction bases unmatched: 4. Germline V gene sequence: CDR1 MNHEY, CDR2 SVGAGI. The CDR3 is 15 residues long. In DNA form, the CDR3 reads TGTGCCAGCAGGAAGACAGGGGTTAGCAATCAGCCCCAGCATTTT. This translates into CASRKTGVSNQPQHF.

The rearrangement uses TRBV28 and TRBJ1-2; D is perhaps TRBD1 (5 bases). The CDR3 is 12 residues long. Trimming cost V 3 bases and J 7 bases, with 9 bases left between them. The germline gives CDR1 MDHEN, CDR2 SYDVKM. CDR3 in amino acids: CASSLARVGYTF. CDR3 sequence (DNA): TGTGCCAGCAGTTTGGCCAGGGTTGGCTACACCTTC.

This rearrangement joins TRBV29-1 to TRBJ2-4; 10 bases match TRBD2. The V and J ends lost 1 base and 6 bases, in that order; junction bases with no gene match: 9. The CDR3 covers 16 residues. Germline loops: CDR1 SQVTM, CDR2 ANQGSEA. The CDR3 DNA sequence: TGCAGCGTTGAAGGGGCTAGCGGGAGTATGAGAAACATTCAGTACTTC. It codes for CSVEGASGSMRNIQYF.

The genes are TRBV6-1 and TRBJ1-5, with 9 bases that match TRBD1. V lost 6 bases to trimming and J lost 4 bases; unmatched junction nucleotides: 7. The germline V gene encodes CDR1 MNHNS and CDR2 SASEGT. The CDR3 spans 15 residues. CDR3 coding DNA: TGTGCCAGCAGGACCGGGGGACAGGGTAATCAGCCCCAGCATTTT. It encodes CASRTGGQGNQPQHF.

As regards this clone: Other DNA sequences in the sample encode the same CDR3. This rearrangement joins TRBV2 to TRBJ2-7; 8 bases align to TRBD1. This CDR3 spans 12 amino acids. The germline V gene encodes CDR1 SNHLY and CDR2 FYNNEI. V was pared by 4 bases and J by 4 bases, with 0 bases of the junction left unmatched. In DNA, the CDR3 is TGTGCCAGCAGTGGACAGGGGTACGAGCAGTACTTC. Amino acid sequence: CASSGQGYEQYF.

The gene calls are TRBV27 and TRBJ2-3, with 9 bases identical to TRBD1. This CDR3 region has 15 residues. J was trimmed by 8 bases and V by 5 bases; bases with no gene match: 11. Per germline, CDR1 MNHEY and CDR2 SMNVEV (reference sequence). The chain's CDR3 is CASSGTGWSEGTQYF. The CDR3 DNA follows: TGTGCCAGCAGTGGGACAGGGTGGTCGGAGGGTACGCAGTATTTT.

The CDR3 DNA reads as TGCGCCAGCAGAAGGAGGACTAGCGGAGGATCCTCCTACAATGAGCAGTTCTTC. Protein sequence: CASRRRTSGGSSYNEQFF. The chain uses TRBV5-1 and TRBJ2-1; the match to TRBD2 covers 10 bases. The CDR3 covers 18 residues. The germline CDR1 and CDR2 sequences are SGHRS and YFSETQ. J was trimmed by 0 bases and V by 5 bases; bases with no gene match: 11.

The chain couples TRBV10-3 to TRBJ2-1; TRBD2 matches 7 bases. Germline V CDR1 and CDR2: ENHRY, SYGVKD. The V segment lost 6 bases and the J segment 10 bases; nucleotides outside the gene matches: 15. The CDR3 runs 15 residues. This CDR3 is CAISPAETSNGEQFF. CDR3 bases: TGTGCCATCAGCCCTGCCGAGACTAGCAATGGGGAGCAGTTCTTC.

The rearrangement links TRBV5-1 to TRBJ2-3; 7 bases fit TRBD2. With V trimmed by 0 bases and J by 3 bases, 7 bases remained unmatched. The CDR3 is 16 amino acids. Germline CDR1 SGHRS, CDR2 YFSETQ. The chain's CDR3 is CASSLDRAGITDTQYF. The CDR3, as DNA: TGCGCCAGCAGCTTGGATCGAGCGGGAATTACAGATACGCAGTATTTT.

The rearrangement links TRBV6-1 to TRBJ1-1; the D gene is possibly TRBD1 (6 bases). Germline V CDR1 and CDR2: MNHNS, SASEGT. This CDR3 has 14 amino acids. V shed 2 bases and J shed 11 bases, with 18 bases lying between them. DNA of the CDR3: TGTGCCAGCAGTGAATTTACAGGGATCGTAGATGCTTTCTTT. Residues: CASSEFTGIVDAFF.

The chain has TRBV19 and TRBJ2-3, with a possible D match to TRBD2 (6 bases). V was cut by 7 bases and J by 2 bases, with 19 bases left in between. The germline CDR1 and CDR2 sequences are LNHDA and SQIVND (reference sequence). This CDR3 spans 16 amino acids. CDR3 residues: CASTPSTSPPTDTQYF. CDR3 sequence (DNA): TGTGCCAGTACCCCATCGACTAGTCCCCCCACAGATACGCAGTATTTT.

CDR3 protein: CASSPPPQGWYQPQHF. DNA for the CDR3: TGTGCCAGCTCACCACCGCCCCAGGGTTGGTATCAGCCCCAGCATTTT. This chain connects TRBV18 to TRBJ1-5; possibly TRBD1 for D (5 bases). Trimming took 0 bases from V and 5 from J, leaving 14 bases between them. CDR1 and CDR2 from the germline V gene are KGHSH and LQKENI. This CDR3 is built from 16 residues. Filled out from reference TRBV18 and TRBJ1-5, the complete variable domain reads NAGVMQNPRHLVRRRGQEARLRCSPMKGHSHVYWYRQLPEEGLKFMVYLQKENIIDESGMPKERFSAEFPKEGPSILRIQQVVRGDSAAYFCASSPPPQGWYQPQHFGDGTRLSIL.

This sequence joins TRBV27 and TRBJ1-5; D gene unclear. V lost 3 bases, J lost 9 bases, and 12 bases lay in between. CDR1 and CDR2 (germline): MNHEY, SMNVEV (reference sequence). The CDR3 is 13 residues long. CDR3 sequence reads: CASSFSYQRPQHF. CDR3 coding DNA: TGTGCCAGCAGTTTCTCATACCAGCGGCCCCAGCATTTT.

The chain combines TRBV28 with TRBJ2-1; TRBD2 agrees at 10 bases. J gave up 4 bases and V 5 bases, and 8 bases lay outside the gene matches. The CDR3 is 16 amino acids. Per the germline V gene, CDR1 is MDHEN and CDR2 is SYDVKM. The CDR3 DNA reads TGTGCCAGCAGTCCGCTCACTAGCGGGGATTACAATGAGCAGTTCTTC. This sequence encodes CASSPLTSGDYNEQFF.

In its sample, this clone was seen a few times. The chain is built from TRBV10-1 and TRBJ2-1; 8 bases map to TRBD2. The V gene end was trimmed by 0 bases and the J gene end by 3 bases; junction bases not matched to a gene: 13. This CDR3 is built from 19 residues. Looked up from germline, CDR1 is WNHNN and CDR2 is SYGVQD (reference sequence). CDR3 coding DNA: TGCGCCAGCAGTGAGTCGACTCTAGGGGGACTAGGCCTCTACAATGAGCAGTTCTTC. It translates to CASSESTLGGLGLYNEQFF.

This clone appeared a few times. V and J are TRBV2 and TRBJ2-1; no firm D call. V lost 3 bases, J lost 0 bases, and 21 bases lay in between. Per the germline V gene, CDR1 is SNHLY and CDR2 is FYNNEI. This CDR3 has 19 residues. CDR3 sequence reads: CASSEYRLVPSSSYNEQFF. In nucleotides, the CDR3 is TGTGCCAGCAGTGAGTATAGGCTAGTACCCTCCAGCTCCTACAATGAGCAGTTCTTC.

V and J are TRBV18 and TRBJ1-1, with D maybe TRBD1 (6 bases). This CDR3 has 16 amino acids. V lost 1 base, J lost 5 bases, and 17 bases lay in between. Germline V CDR1 and CDR2: KGHSH, LQKENI. CDR3 protein: CASSPLGGGGDTEAFF. The DNA for the CDR3 is TGTGCCAGCTCACCACTCGGGGGCGGGGGGGATACTGAAGCTTTCTTT.

The chain is built from TRBV7-9 and TRBJ2-7; D ambiguous. This CDR3 is 15 amino acids long. Trimming left V 5 bases short and J 6 bases short, with 20 bases between. From germline, CDR1 is SEHNR and CDR2 FQNEAQ (reference sequence). For the CDR3, the DNA is TGTGCCAGCAGCCCCCCTTTGGGTGTAGCCAGCGAGCAGTACTTC. This encodes CASSPPLGVASEQYF.

V and J are TRBV5-1 and TRBJ2-7; 11 nucleotides align to TRBD2. Germline-derived CDR1 and CDR2 are SGHRS and YFSETQ. Unmatched junction bases numbered 6, after V lost 0 bases and J lost 7 bases. The CDR3 sequence is 15 residues long. CDR3 bases: TGCGCCAGCAGCTTGGACTCTAGCGGGAGGTATGAGCAGTACTTC. Encoded protein: CASSLDSSGRYEQYF.

The rearrangement joins TRBV14 to TRBJ2-4, with 8 bases lining up with TRBD1. V shed 4 bases and J 8 bases; nucleotides not matched to a gene: 7. Per germline, CDR1 SGHDN and CDR2 FVKESK. The CDR3 is 14 amino acids. In DNA form, the CDR3 reads TGTGCCAGCAGCCTCCGGGACAGGTCCGACATTCAGTACTTC. Protein product: CASSLRDRSDIQYF.

This clone was seen only once. A read error may produce the germline difference seen at one junction end. This chain connects TRBV7-9 to TRBJ2-7; TRBD2 might be the D (7 bases). CDR1 SEHNR and CDR2 FQNEAQ come from the germline V gene (reference sequence). CDR3 length: 15 residues. The CDR3 loop reads CSSSLGGGLDREQYF. The CDR3 DNA reads TGTTCCAGCAGCTTAGGGGGAGGGCTAGATCGCGAGCAGTACTTC.

The rearrangement uses TRBV4-2 and TRBJ2-2; maybe TRBD1 (6 bases). From germline, CDR1 is LGHNA and CDR2 YNFKEQ. The CDR3 length is 16 residues. Trimming cost V 2 bases and J 0 bases, with 10 bases left between them. CDR3 in DNA: TGTGCCAGCAGCCAATTGGGGACATCGAACACCGGGGAGCTGTTTTTT. Amino acid sequence: CASSQLGTSNTGELFF.

This chain's CDR3 is CASSLGPQVYEQYF. In DNA form, the CDR3 reads TGTGCCAGCAGCTTAGGACCACAGGTCTACGAGCAGTACTTC. The chain has TRBV11-2 and TRBJ2-7, with D perhaps TRBD1 (5 bases). V lost 1 base to trimming and J lost 3 bases, with 10 bases between them. The germline gives CDR1 SGHAT, CDR2 FQNNGV. The CDR3 consists of 14 residues.